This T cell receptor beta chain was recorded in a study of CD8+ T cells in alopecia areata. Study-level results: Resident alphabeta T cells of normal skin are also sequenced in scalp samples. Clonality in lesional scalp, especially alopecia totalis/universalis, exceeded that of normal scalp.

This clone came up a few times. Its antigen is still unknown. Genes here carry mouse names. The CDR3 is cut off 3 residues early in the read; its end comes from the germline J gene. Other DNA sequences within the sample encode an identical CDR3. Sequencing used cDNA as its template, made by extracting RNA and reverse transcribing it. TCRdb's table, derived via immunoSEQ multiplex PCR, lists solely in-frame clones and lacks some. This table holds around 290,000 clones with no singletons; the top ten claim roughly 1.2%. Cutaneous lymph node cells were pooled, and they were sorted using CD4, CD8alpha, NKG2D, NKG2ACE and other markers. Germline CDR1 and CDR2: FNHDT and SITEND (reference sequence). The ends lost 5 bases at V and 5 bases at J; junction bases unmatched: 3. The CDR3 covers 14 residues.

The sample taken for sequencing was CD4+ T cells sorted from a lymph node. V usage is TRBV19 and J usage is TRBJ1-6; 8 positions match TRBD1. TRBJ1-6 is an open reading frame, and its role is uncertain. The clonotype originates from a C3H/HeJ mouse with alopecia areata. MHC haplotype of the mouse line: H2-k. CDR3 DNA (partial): TGTGCCAGCAGCCGGGACAGGAATAATTCGCCC. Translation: CASSRDRNNSP. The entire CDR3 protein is CASSRDRNNSPLYF.